The text below deals with one TCR beta chain. Its specificity is not known. This sample is drawn from a study of ipilimumab plus nivolumab after autologous stem cell transplantation. At the level of the study: A median of about 8 nivolumab and 4 to 6 ipilimumab doses were given.

Produced via immunoSEQ multiplex PCR; TCRdb's table is partial and in-frame only. The sample yields about 9,800 clones, over 60% seen once. The study's findings and limits: Authors suggest TCR repertoire, Treg phenotype and gut microbiota support further study.

V lost 7 bases and J lost 2, with 15 bases in between. The CDR3 is 14 amino acids. Germline V CDR1 and CDR2: MNHNY, SVGAGI (reference sequence). Starting 14 to 28 days after autologous transplant, ipilimumab 1 mg/kg was given. The chain links TRBV6-6 to TRBJ2-7; D possibly corresponds to TRBD2 (5 bases). Here the sequenced sample was PBMCs, taken in a trial of ipilimumab plus nivolumab as post-transplant consolidation. The receptor was derived from a female donor with multiple myeloma. The CDR3 spells CASTQDGVPYEQYF. The CDR3 DNA sequence: TGTGCCAGCACCCAGGACGGGGTACCCTACGAGCAGTACTTC.